A single sample is the source of the 5 T cell receptor beta chains below, sequenced in a study of blood T cell repertoires in COVID-19. The method was immunoSEQ multiplex PCR; TCRdb's version includes in-frame clones alone and lacks a portion of them. Of roughly 69,000 clones in the sample, around 89% were seen once. Input material: peripheral blood. The source of these receptors is a man aged 50-59 years with acute or convalescent COVID-19.

This clone was detected only once. V gene TRBV19 combines with J gene TRBJ1-4; 9 bases are shared with TRBD1. Looked up from germline, CDR1 is LNHDA and CDR2 is SQIVND (reference sequence). There are 15 residues in the CDR3. After removal of 9 bases from V and 11 bases from J, the junction contained 16 bases not matched to a gene. The CDR3 DNA reads as TGTGCCAGCGGGGACCCCCGGACAGGGGTGGGGAAACTGTTTTTT. This codes for CASGDPRTGVGKLFF.

Remarks on this clone: One junction end disagrees with the germline gene, perhaps due to a read error. This rearrangement joins TRBV5-6 to TRBJ1-1, with TRBD1 identical over 9 bases. The CDR3 runs 18 residues. CDR1 is SGHDT and CDR2 is YYEEEE in the germline V gene. CDR3 region: CASSFATGGVLMNTEAFF. The CDR3 coding sequence is TGTGCCAGTAGCTTCGCGACAGGGGGTGTCTTAATGAACACTGAAGCTTTCTTT. Full variable domain (outside the CDR3, taken from reference TRBV5-6 and TRBJ1-1): DAGVTQSPTHLIKTRGQQVTLRCSPKSGHDTVSWYQQALGQGPQFIFQYYEEEERQRGNFPDRFSGHQFPNYSSELNVNALLLGDSALYLCASSFATGGVLMNTEAFFGQGTRLTVV.

This CDR3 reads CASSTRDRVDEQFF. The CDR3 region has the DNA TGCGCCAGCAGTACCCGGGACAGGGTCGATGAGCAGTTCTTC. The genes are TRBV10-1 and TRBJ2-1, with 9 bases aligning to TRBD1. The CDR3 consists of 14 residues. V lost 5 bases to trimming and J lost 8 bases; unmatched junction nucleotides: 7. Per the germline V gene, CDR1 is WNHNN and CDR2 is SYGVQD (reference sequence).

The chain carries TRBV27 and TRBJ2-1; possibly TRBD2 for D (6 bases). With 3 bases removed from V and 5 bases from J, the gap between germline ends came to 11 bases. CDR1 is MNHEY, CDR2 SMNVEV, per germline (reference sequence). The CDR3 runs 14 residues. The CDR3 protein is CASSFLGGNNEQFF. CDR3 nucleotide sequence: TGTGCCAGCAGTTTTTTAGGAGGGAACAATGAGCAGTTCTTC.

J is TRBJ2-3 and V is TRBV15; 12 bases agree with TRBD2. Looked up from germline, CDR1 is LNHNV and CDR2 is YYDKDF (reference sequence). The CDR3 has 15 amino acids. V was clipped by 4 bases and J by 5 bases; unmatched bases: 4. CDR3 in amino acids: CATSKGLAGIDTQYF. CDR3 in DNA: TGTGCCACCAGCAAAGGACTAGCGGGAATAGATACGCAGTATTTT.